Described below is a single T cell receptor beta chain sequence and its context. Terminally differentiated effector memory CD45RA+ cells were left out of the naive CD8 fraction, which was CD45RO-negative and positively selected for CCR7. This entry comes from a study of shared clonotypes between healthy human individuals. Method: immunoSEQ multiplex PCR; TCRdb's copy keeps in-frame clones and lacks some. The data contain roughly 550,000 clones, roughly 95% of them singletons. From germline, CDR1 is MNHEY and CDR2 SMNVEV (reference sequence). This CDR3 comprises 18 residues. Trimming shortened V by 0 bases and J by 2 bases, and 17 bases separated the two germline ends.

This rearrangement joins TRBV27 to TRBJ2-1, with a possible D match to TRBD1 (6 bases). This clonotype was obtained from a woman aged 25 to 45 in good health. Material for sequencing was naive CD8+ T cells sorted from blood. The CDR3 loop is CASSLSKDSLLPYNEQFF. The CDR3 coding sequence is TGTGCCAGCAGTTTATCGAAGGACAGTCTTCTACCCTACAATGAGCAGTTCTTC.